Listed here are 8 T cell receptor beta chains from one sample, sequenced in a study of blood T cell repertoires in COVID-19 (dated by TCRdb to 2020 to 2021). Libraries came from the immunoSEQ multiplex PCR assay. Sourced from immuneACCESS, this table was stored by TCRdb with only in-frame sequences that have V and J called. A share of the clones is absent; for the studies checked, an unresolved V gene accounts for under half, and the remainder has no known explanation. This sample is represented by a few hundred thousand clones; approximately 87% of them were singletons. The biggest ten clones account for 6.2% of the sample. Source material: peripheral blood. These receptors all come from a man between 60 and 70 years old with acute or convalescent COVID-19.

The chain has TRBV30 and TRBJ1-2; D is possibly TRBD1 (5 bases). The germline gives CDR1 GTSNPN, CDR2 SVGIG (reference sequence). This CDR3 has 15 residues. Between the trimmed V and J ends, which lost 5 bases and 6 bases, there was a span of 22 bases. As DNA, the CDR3 is TGTGCCTGGGAGTCCGGGGGGGGTGACAAGCATGGCTACACCTTC. As protein: CAWESGGGDKHGYTF. The variable domain in full, completed from reference TRBV30 and TRBJ1-2, reads SQTIHQWPATLVQPVGSPLSLECTVEGTSNPNLYWYRQAAGRGLQLLFYSVGIGQISSEVPQNLSASRPQDRQFILSSKKLLLSDSGFYLCAWESGGGDKHGYTFGSGTRLTVV.

This chain joins TRBV4-2 and TRBJ2-7, with 7 bases that match TRBD1. The germline V gene encodes CDR1 LGHNA and CDR2 YNFKEQ. With V trimmed by 0 bases and J by 6 bases, 11 bases remained unmatched. This CDR3 contains 16 residues. CDR3 sequence reads: CASSQDLTGRLIEQYF. CDR3 sequence (DNA): TGTGCCAGCAGCCAAGATTTGACAGGGAGACTAATCGAGCAGTACTTC.

This clone appeared a few times. The chain has TRBV6-1 and TRBJ1-3, with TRBD1 matching over 8 bases. The germline CDR1 and CDR2 sequences are MNHNS and SASEGT. V was clipped by 0 bases and J by 2 bases; unmatched bases: 12. The length of the CDR3 is 19 residues. CDR3 nucleotide sequence: TGTGCCAGCAGTGAAGCCTCCTTAGGGGTGACAGGGGCTGGAAACACCATATATTTT. It yields the protein CASSEASLGVTGAGNTIYF.

The chain joins TRBV28 to TRBJ1-6, with TRBD1 identical over 7 bases. The CDR3 length is 16 residues. The germline gives CDR1 MDHEN, CDR2 SYDVKM. V shed 6 bases, J shed 8 bases, and the junction held 13 bases outside the gene matches. The CDR3 protein is CASSRLPGQRDSPLHF. The CDR3 nucleotides are TGTGCCAGCAGCCGACTTCCGGGACAGAGGGATTCACCCCTCCACTTT.

The V and J genes are TRBV24-1 and TRBJ2-1; 11 nucleotides agree with TRBD2. J lost 2 bases, V lost 3 bases, and 2 bases had no gene match. Germline loops: CDR1 KGHDR, CDR2 SFDVKD. This CDR3 region has 16 residues. CDR3 protein: CATSDTSGSPYNEQFF. CDR3 bases: TGTGCCACCAGTGATACTAGCGGGAGCCCCTACAATGAGCAGTTCTTC.

V and J are TRBV19 and TRBJ2-7; D unclear. Germline CDR1 reads LNHDA; CDR2 reads SQIVND (reference sequence). The CDR3 totals 14 residues. V gave up 5 bases and J gave up 0 bases, with 11 bases separating them. For the CDR3, the DNA is TGTGCCAGTAGTTGGCGGTCCGGCTCCTACGAGCAGTACTTC. This codes for CASSWRSGSYEQYF.

This clone has just a few counts. The rearrangement joins TRBV6-1 to TRBJ2-3, with 7 bases aligning to TRBD1. With V trimmed by 4 bases and J by 3 bases, 10 bases remained unmatched. There are 16 residues in the CDR3. CDR1 and CDR2 (germline): MNHNS, SASEGT. The CDR3 region is CASSGTGTEGTDTQYF. CDR3 DNA: TGTGCCAGCAGTGGGACCGGGACAGAGGGTACAGATACGCAGTATTTT.

The rearrangement joins TRBV18 to TRBJ1-1, with 8 bases that match TRBD1. This CDR3 is 17 amino acids long. V dropped 2 bases and J dropped 5; count of bases not matched to a gene: 13. CDR1 and CDR2 (germline): KGHSH, LQKENI. The chain's CDR3 is CASSPFGQGAGATEAFF. The CDR3 nucleotides read TGTGCCAGCTCACCATTCGGGCAGGGGGCCGGTGCGACTGAAGCTTTCTTT.